The 22 T cell receptor beta chains in this list originate from one sample, sequenced in a study of T cell responses to AZD1222 COVID-19 vaccine. Sequencing used immunoSEQ multiplex PCR; TCRdb keeps in-frame clones, though not all of them. The table lists roughly 130,000 clones, around 90% of them singletons. The sample here was peripheral blood, taken on day 0 of AZD1222 vaccination. All receptors come from an adult in good health.

The chain combines TRBV7-2 with TRBJ2-1, with D hard to call. The CDR3 consists of 15 residues. The germline CDR1 and CDR2 sequences are SGHTA and FQGNSA. V lost 1 base to trimming and J lost 8 bases, with 15 bases between them. CDR3 DNA: TGTGCCAGCAGCTTAGGCGGTAGGCCGGTCGATGAGCAGTTCTTC. Protein sequence: CASSLGGRPVDEQFF.

The chain links TRBV6-2 or TRBV6-3 to TRBJ2-2, with D uncertain. The CDR3 loop spans 14 amino acids. With 5 bases removed from V and 6 bases from J, the gap between germline ends came to 13 bases. Germline V CDR1 and CDR2: MNHEY, SVGEGT. CDR3 bases: TGTGCCAGCAGTGCCTTAGCCGGCCCCGGGGAGCTGTTTTTT. Translation: CASSALAGPGELFF.

The rearrangement links TRBV25-1 to TRBJ2-1; 8 nucleotides match TRBD2. Germline trimming cut 5 bases from V and 2 bases from J; bases unmatched to any gene: 5. Germline loops: CDR1 MGHDK, CDR2 SYGVNS. CDR3 length: 15 residues. CDR3 sequence reads: CASSPAGGTYNEQFF. The CDR3 DNA reads TGTGCCAGCAGTCCTGCGGGGGGAACCTACAATGAGCAGTTCTTC.

This chain uses TRBV7-2 with TRBJ2-2; TRBD1 aligns across 7 bases. The CDR3 is made up of 14 amino acids. The V gene end was trimmed by 6 bases and the J gene end by 5 bases; junction bases not matched to a gene: 6. Germline assignment: CDR1 SGHTA and CDR2 FQGNSA. The CDR3 DNA sequence: TGTGCCAGCAGATCGGGACAGTGGACCGGGGAGCTGTTTTTT. Residues: CASRSGQWTGELFF.

This clone appeared a single time. V gene TRBV19 combines with J gene TRBJ1-5; D perhaps matches TRBD1 (6 bases). The V gene lost 3 bases and the J gene lost 0 bases, with 15 bases spanning the gap. The CDR3 is made up of 17 amino acids. Germline V gives CDR1 LNHDA, CDR2 SQIVND (reference sequence). The CDR3 coding sequence is TGTGCCAGTAGTATCTTCACAGGGACCTATAGCAATCAGCCCCAGCATTTT. This gives the protein CASSIFTGTYSNQPQHF.

CDR3 DNA sequence: TGTGCCAGCAGCGTAGAAGGGGTGGAAGGTGAAGCTTTCTTT. Encoded protein: CASSVEGVEGEAFF. The chain combines TRBV9 with TRBJ1-1; a possible D gene is TRBD1 (5 bases). The CDR3 loop spans 14 amino acids. Germline CDR1 SGDLS, CDR2 YYNGEE. Between the trimmed V and J ends, which lost 0 bases and 7 bases, there was a span of 13 bases.

The V and J genes are TRBV10-3 and TRBJ2-7; D might be TRBD1 (5 bases). Germline V gene sequence: CDR1 ENHRY, CDR2 SYGVKD. This CDR3 has 13 amino acids. V was cut by 4 bases and J by 3 bases, with 10 bases left in between. CDR3 DNA sequence: TGTGCCATCAGTGGGGCCCAGGGCTACGAGCAGTACTTC. Its protein product is CAISGAQGYEQYF.

The chain is built from TRBV28 and TRBJ2-1; the D gene could be TRBD1 or TRBD2 (7 bases each). The germline V and J ends were trimmed by 5 bases and 6 bases, with 17 bases remaining between them. CDR1 and CDR2 from the germline V gene are MDHEN and SYDVKM. The CDR3 extends over 15 amino acids. In nucleotides, the CDR3 is TGTGCCAGCAGTCAGGGAGGGGGCGGGCTCAATGAGCAGTTCTTC. Its protein product is CASSQGGGGLNEQFF.

The rearrangement joins TRBV21-1 to TRBJ1-4; the D call in the table, TRBD1, was not verified against the DNA. TRBV21-1 is designated a pseudogene. The CDR3 is 18 residues long. The CDR3: CASRRPPGRGHPNEKLFF. In nucleotides, the CDR3 is TGTGCCAGCAGAAGACCACCGGGCAGGGGACATCCTAATGAAAAACTGTTTTTT.

V gene TRBV30 combines with J gene TRBJ1-1; tentatively, D is TRBD1 (6 bases). There are 13 residues in the CDR3. The ends were cut back, 8 bases at V and 1 base at J, with 14 bases in the middle. From germline, CDR1 is GTSNPN and CDR2 SVGIG (reference sequence). The CDR3 spells CAGSTGWNTEAFF. The CDR3 DNA reads as TGTGCCGGGTCTACAGGGTGGAACACTGAAGCTTTCTTT.

The chain recombines TRBV5-6 with TRBJ2-3, with D possibly matching TRBD2 (5 bases). This CDR3 is built from 13 residues. Germline CDR1 SGHDT, CDR2 YYEEEE. The ends were cut back, 6 bases at V and 2 bases at J, with 10 bases in the middle. This CDR3 reads CASTHGDTDTQYF. The CDR3 DNA is TGTGCCAGCACCCACGGGGACACAGATACGCAGTATTTT.

The chain is built from TRBV5-4 and TRBJ2-1; TRBD2 is a possible D gene (6 bases). The germline CDR1 and CDR2 sequences are SGHNT and YYREEE (reference sequence). V lost 3 bases and J 4 bases, leaving 17 bases between the germline ends. The CDR3 totals 16 residues. The CDR3 sequence is CASSSDWPGGYNEQFF. CDR3 nucleotide sequence: TGTGCCAGCAGCTCAGACTGGCCCGGAGGGTACAATGAGCAGTTCTTC. Drawing the rest from reference TRBV5-4 and TRBJ2-1, the complete variable domain is ETGVTQSPTHLIKTRGQQVTLRCSSQSGHNTVSWYQQALGQGPQFIFQYYREEENGRGNFPPRFSGLQFPNYSSELNVNALELDDSALYLCASSSDWPGGYNEQFFGPGTRLTVL.

The chain is built from TRBV6-2 or TRBV6-3 and TRBJ1-1; 9 bases line up with TRBD1. Germline V gene lookup returns CDR1 MNHEY and CDR2 SVGEGT. V dropped 3 bases and J dropped 7; count of bases not matched to a gene: 3. CDR3 length equals 13 residues. The CDR3 DNA follows: TGTGCCAGCAGTTATGGGACAGGGCATGAAGCTTTCTTT. Encoded protein: CASSYGTGHEAFF.

V and J are TRBV11-2 and TRBJ2-2, with D possibly TRBD1 on 5 matching bases. The V end was cut by 5 bases, the J end by 7 bases, with 11 bases between. Per germline, CDR1 SGHAT and CDR2 FQNNGV. The CDR3 extends over 13 amino acids. Here the CDR3 DNA reads TGTGCCAGCAGCCTCGTAGGGGACGGGGAGCTGTTTTTT. The encoded protein is CASSLVGDGELFF.

This clone was seen more than once but under ten times. The V call is TRBV15, the J call TRBJ1-3; no definite D call. From germline, CDR1 is LNHNV and CDR2 YYDKDF (reference sequence). Deletions cut 0 bases from V and 0 bases from J, with 12 bases between. CDR3 length: 17 amino acids. The CDR3 loop reads CATSRDRSASSGNTIYF. The CDR3 region has the DNA TGTGCCACCAGCAGAGACCGTTCAGCCAGCTCTGGAAACACCATATATTTT. The whole variable domain, filled in from reference TRBV15 and TRBJ1-3, reads DAMVIQNPRYQVTQFGKPVTLSCSQTLNHNVMYWYQQKSSQAPKLLFHYYDKDFNNEADTPDNFQSRRPNTSFCFLDIRSPGLGDTAMYLCATSRDRSASSGNTIYFGEGSWLTVV.

The V and J genes are TRBV11-3 and TRBJ2-7, with TRBD2 matching 10 bases. Germline CDR1 is SGHNT and CDR2 is YENEEA. The CDR3 runs to 18 residues. V was clipped by 0 bases and J by 3 bases; unmatched bases: 11. The DNA for the CDR3 is TGTGCCAGCAGCTTAGATCCACCCCTAGCGGGAGATGGCTACGAGCAGTACTTC. Residues: CASSLDPPLAGDGYEQYF. Variable domain in full (rest from reference TRBV11-3 and TRBJ2-7): EAGVVQSPRYKIIEKKQPVAFWCNPISGHNTLYWYLQNLGQGPELLIRYENEEAVDDSQLPKDRFSAERLKGVDSTLKIQPAELGDSAVYLCASSLDPPLAGDGYEQYFGPGTRLTVT.

The chain recombines TRBV5-6 with TRBJ2-3, with a weak D call TRBD1 (6 bases). The V and J ends lost 3 bases and 8 bases respectively, with 13 bases between them. Germline V gene sequence: CDR1 SGHDT, CDR2 YYEEEE. CDR3 length: 13 amino acids. The DNA for the CDR3 is TGTGCCAGCAGCTCCGATCAGGGGCGTACGCAGTATTTT. It is translated as CASSSDQGRTQYF.

This clone was detected only once. CDR3 amino acids: CASSLDRPYGYTF. CDR3 DNA sequence: TGTGCCAGCAGCCTGGACAGGCCCTATGGCTACACCTTC. This rearrangement joins TRBV5-5 to TRBJ1-2; the match to TRBD1 covers 7 bases. Unmatched junction bases numbered 4, after V lost 4 bases and J lost 4 bases. The germline V gene has CDR1 SGHKS and CDR2 YYEKEE (reference sequence). CDR3 length equals 13 residues.

The chain carries TRBV4-2 and TRBJ2-3; 7 bases line up with TRBD2. In germline, CDR1 is LGHNA, CDR2 YNFKEQ. The V segment lost 6 bases and the J segment 2 bases; nucleotides outside the gene matches: 5. The CDR3 sequence is 14 residues long. Written as DNA, the CDR3 is TGTGCCAGCAGTCAACTAGCGCCCACAGATACGCAGTATTTT. It specifies CASSQLAPTDTQYF.

The chain recombines TRBV29-1 with TRBJ1-5; D possibly corresponds to TRBD1 (6 bases). V gave up 1 base and J gave up 0 bases, with 13 bases separating them. Germline V gives CDR1 SQVTM, CDR2 ANQGSEA. This CDR3 is built from 16 residues. In nucleotides, the CDR3 is TGCAGCGTTGAAGGAGGGGACACATTTAGCAATCAGCCCCAGCATTTT. It encodes CSVEGGDTFSNQPQHF. The full variable domain, its missing parts supplied by reference TRBV29-1 and TRBJ1-5, is SAVISQKPSRDICQRGTSLTIQCQVDSQVTMMFWYRQQPGQSLTLIATANQGSEATYESGFVIDKFPISRPNLTFSTLTVSNMSPEDSSIYLCSVEGGDTFSNQPQHFGDGTRLSIL.

This chain uses TRBV6-5 with TRBJ2-1; D is unclear. CDR3 length equals 12 residues. The germline V and J ends were trimmed by 6 bases and 7 bases, with 10 bases remaining between them. Germline V gene data show CDR1 as MNHEY and CDR2 as SVGAGI. The CDR3 loop is CASSQTWNEQFF. The CDR3 DNA reads TGTGCCAGCAGCCAGACTTGGAATGAGCAGTTCTTC.

The chain employs TRBV7-8 and TRBJ1-4; TRBD1 agrees at 8 bases. The CDR3 extends over 15 amino acids. Germline CDR1 is SGHVS and CDR2 is FQNEAQ. With V trimmed by 5 bases and J by 5 bases, 7 bases remained unmatched. CDR3 DNA sequence: TGTGCCAGCAGCATTTACCGGGACAGGAATGAAAAACTGTTTTTT. It is translated as CASSIYRDRNEKLFF.